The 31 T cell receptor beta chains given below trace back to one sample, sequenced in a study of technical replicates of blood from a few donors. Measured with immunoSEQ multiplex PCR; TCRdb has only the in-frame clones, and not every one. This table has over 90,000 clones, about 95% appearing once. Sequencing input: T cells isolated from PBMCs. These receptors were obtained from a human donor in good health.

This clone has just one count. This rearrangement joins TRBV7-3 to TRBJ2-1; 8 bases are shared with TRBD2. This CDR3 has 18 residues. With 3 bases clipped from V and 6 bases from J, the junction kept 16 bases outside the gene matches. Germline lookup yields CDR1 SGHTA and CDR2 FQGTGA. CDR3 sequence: CASSLGRGGSYRGNEQFF. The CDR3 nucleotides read TGTGCCAGCAGCTTGGGCCGGGGGGGATCTTACAGAGGCAATGAGCAGTTCTTC.

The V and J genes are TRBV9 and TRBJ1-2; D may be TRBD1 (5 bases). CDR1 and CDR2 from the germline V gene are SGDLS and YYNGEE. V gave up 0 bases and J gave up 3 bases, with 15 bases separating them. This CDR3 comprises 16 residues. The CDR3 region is CASSVGGGTFYYGYTF. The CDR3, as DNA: TGTGCCAGCAGCGTAGGAGGAGGGACGTTTTACTATGGCTACACCTTC.

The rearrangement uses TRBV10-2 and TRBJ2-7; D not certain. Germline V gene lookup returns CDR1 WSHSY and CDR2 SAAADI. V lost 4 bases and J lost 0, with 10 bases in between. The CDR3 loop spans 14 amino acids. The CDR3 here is CASSALVGSYEQYF. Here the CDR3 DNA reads TGCGCCAGCAGTGCTCTAGTCGGCTCCTACGAGCAGTACTTC.

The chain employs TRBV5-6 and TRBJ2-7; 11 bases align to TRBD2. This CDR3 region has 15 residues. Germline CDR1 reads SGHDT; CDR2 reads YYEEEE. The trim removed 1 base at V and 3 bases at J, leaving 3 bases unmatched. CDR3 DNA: TGTGCCAGCAGCTTGTTAACTAGCGGGAGCTACGAGCAGTACTTC. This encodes CASSLLTSGSYEQYF.

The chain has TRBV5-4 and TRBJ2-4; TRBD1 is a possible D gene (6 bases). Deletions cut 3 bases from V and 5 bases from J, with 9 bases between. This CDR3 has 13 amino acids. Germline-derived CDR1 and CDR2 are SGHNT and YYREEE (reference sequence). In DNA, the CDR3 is TGTGCCAGCAGCTCTCCAGGGGAAAACATTCAGTACTTC. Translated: CASSSPGENIQYF.

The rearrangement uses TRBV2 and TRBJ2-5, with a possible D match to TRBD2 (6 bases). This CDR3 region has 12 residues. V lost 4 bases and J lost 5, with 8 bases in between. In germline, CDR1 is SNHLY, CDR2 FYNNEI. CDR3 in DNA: TGTGCCAGCAGTGGGGAGGCTGAGACCCAGTACTTC. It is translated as CASSGEAETQYF.

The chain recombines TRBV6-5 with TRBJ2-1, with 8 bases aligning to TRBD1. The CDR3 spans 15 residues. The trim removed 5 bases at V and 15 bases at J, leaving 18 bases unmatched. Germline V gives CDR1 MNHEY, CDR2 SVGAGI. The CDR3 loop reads CASSQTPERTGRRFF. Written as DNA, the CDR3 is TGTGCCAGCAGTCAAACCCCCGAACGGACAGGGCGCAGGTTCTTC.

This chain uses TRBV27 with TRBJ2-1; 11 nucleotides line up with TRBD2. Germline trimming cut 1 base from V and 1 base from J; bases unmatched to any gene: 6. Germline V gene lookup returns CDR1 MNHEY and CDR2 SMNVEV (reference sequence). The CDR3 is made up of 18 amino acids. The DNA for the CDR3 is TGTGCCAGCAGTTTATGGGGGGGACTAGCGGTTTCCTACAATGAGCAGTTCTTC. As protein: CASSLWGGLAVSYNEQFF.

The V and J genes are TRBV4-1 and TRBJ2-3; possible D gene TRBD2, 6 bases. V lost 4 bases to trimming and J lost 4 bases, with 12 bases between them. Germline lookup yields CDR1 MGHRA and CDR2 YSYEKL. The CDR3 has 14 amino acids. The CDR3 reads CASSLRLDSDTQYF. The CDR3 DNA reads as TGCGCCAGCAGCCTCCGACTAGATTCAGATACGCAGTATTTT.

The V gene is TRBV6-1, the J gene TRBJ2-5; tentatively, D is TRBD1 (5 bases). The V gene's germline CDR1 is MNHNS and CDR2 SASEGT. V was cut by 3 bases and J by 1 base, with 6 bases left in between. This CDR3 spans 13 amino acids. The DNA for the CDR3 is TGTGCCAGCAGTGAGCAGGGCCAAGAGACCCAGTACTTC. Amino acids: CASSEQGQETQYF.

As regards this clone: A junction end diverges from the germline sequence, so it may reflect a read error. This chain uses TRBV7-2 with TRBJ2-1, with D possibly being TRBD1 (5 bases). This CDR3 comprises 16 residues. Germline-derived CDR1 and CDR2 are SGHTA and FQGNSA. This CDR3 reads CASSHYRSPSYNGQFF. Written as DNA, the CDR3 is TGTGCCAGCAGTCACTACAGGTCTCCCTCCTACAATGGGCAGTTCTTC.

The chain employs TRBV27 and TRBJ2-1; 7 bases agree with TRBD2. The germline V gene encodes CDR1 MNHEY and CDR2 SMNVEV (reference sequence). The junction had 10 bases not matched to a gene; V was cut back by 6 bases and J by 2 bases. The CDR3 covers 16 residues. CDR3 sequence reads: CASSPLGRGTYNEQFF. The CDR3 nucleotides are TGTGCCAGCAGCCCCTTGGGGCGGGGGACCTACAATGAGCAGTTCTTC.

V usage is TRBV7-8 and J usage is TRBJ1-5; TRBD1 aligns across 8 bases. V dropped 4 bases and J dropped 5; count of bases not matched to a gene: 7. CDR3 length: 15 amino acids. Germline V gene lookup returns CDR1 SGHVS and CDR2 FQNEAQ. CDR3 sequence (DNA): TGTGCCAGCAGCTCGAGACAGGGGAGAGATCAGCCCCAGCATTTT. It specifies CASSSRQGRDQPQHF.

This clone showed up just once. The CDR3 sequence is CASSQDLWVTQGYQETQYF. For the CDR3, the DNA is TGTGCCAGCAGCCAAGATCTCTGGGTTACACAGGGATACCAAGAGACCCAGTACTTC. This sequence joins TRBV14 and TRBJ2-5, with D possibly TRBD1 on 6 matching bases. Germline CDR1 and CDR2: SGHDN and FVKESK. This CDR3 is 19 amino acids long. V was trimmed by 0 bases and J by 0 bases, leaving 20 bases between them.

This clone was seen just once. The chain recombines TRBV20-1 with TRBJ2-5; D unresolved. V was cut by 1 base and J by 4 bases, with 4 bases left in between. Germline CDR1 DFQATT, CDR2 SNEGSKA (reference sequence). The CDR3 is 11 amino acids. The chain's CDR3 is CSARASETQYF. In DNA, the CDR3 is TGCAGTGCTAGAGCTTCAGAGACCCAGTACTTC.

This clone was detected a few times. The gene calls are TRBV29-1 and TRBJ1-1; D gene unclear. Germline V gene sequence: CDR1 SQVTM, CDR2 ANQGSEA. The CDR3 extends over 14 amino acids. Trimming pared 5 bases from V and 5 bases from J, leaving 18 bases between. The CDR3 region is CSVMASERNTEAFF. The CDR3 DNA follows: TGCAGCGTTATGGCGAGTGAGCGTAATACTGAAGCTTTCTTT.

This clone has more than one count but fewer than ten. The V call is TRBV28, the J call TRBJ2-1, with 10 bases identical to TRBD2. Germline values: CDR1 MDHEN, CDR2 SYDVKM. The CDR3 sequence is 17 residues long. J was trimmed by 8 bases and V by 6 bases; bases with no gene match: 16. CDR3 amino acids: CASSPPSGSVVNDEQFF. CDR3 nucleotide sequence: TGTGCCAGCAGCCCCCCTAGCGGGAGTGTCGTTAACGATGAGCAGTTCTTC.

The CDR3 DNA sequence: TGTGCCAGCGTGGGACAGGGGACAGATACGCAGTATTTT. This gives the protein CASVGQGTDTQYF. This chain joins TRBV5-6 and TRBJ2-3; 10 nucleotides align to TRBD1. CDR1 is SGHDT, CDR2 YYEEEE, per germline. This CDR3 comprises 13 residues. V was pared by 7 bases and J by 3 bases, with 2 bases of the junction left unmatched. Filled out from reference TRBV5-6 and TRBJ2-3, the complete variable domain reads DAGVTQSPTHLIKTRGQQVTLRCSPKSGHDTVSWYQQALGQGPQFIFQYYEEEERQRGNFPDRFSGHQFPNYSSELNVNALLLGDSALYLCASVGQGTDTQYFGPGTRLTVL.

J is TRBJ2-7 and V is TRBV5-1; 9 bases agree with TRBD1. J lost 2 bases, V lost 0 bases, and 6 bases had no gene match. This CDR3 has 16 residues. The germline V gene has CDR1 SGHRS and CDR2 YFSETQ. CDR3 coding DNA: TGCGCCAGCAGCTTGGCGCCCGGGACAGGGACCTACGAGCAGTACTTC. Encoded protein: CASSLAPGTGTYEQYF.

For the CDR3, the DNA is TGTGCCAGTAGTCTCATGCTAAACCTAAACTATGGCTACACCTTC. It is translated as CASSLMLNLNYGYTF. The V call is TRBV19, the J call TRBJ1-2; no firm D call. Between the trimmed V and J ends, which lost 5 bases and 2 bases, there was a span of 15 bases. The germline V gene has CDR1 LNHDA and CDR2 SQIVND (reference sequence). This CDR3 is built from 15 residues.

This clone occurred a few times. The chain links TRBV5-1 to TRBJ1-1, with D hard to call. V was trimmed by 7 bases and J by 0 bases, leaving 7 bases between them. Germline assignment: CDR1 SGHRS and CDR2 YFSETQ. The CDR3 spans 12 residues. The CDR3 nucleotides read TGCGCCAGCCGAGAGGTGAACACTGAAGCTTTCTTT. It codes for CASREVNTEAFF.

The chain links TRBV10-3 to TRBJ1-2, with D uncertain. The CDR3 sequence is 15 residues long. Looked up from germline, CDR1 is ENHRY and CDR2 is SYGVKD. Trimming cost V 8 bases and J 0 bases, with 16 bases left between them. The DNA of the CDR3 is TGTGCCATCGGTACCGGGGATGGGCCTAACTATGGCTACACCTTC. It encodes CAIGTGDGPNYGYTF.

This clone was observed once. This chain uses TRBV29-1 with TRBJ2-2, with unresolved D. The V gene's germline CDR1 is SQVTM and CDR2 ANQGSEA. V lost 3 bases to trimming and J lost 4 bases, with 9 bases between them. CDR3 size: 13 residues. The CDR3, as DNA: TGCAGCGTTGACACGGTAGTCACCGGGGAGCTGTTTTTT. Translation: CSVDTVVTGELFF.

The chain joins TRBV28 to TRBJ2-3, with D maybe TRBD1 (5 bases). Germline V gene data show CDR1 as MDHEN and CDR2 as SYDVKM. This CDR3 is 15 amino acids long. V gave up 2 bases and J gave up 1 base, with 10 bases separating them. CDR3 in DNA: TGTGCCAGCAGTTTACAGGGCCTAGGCACAGATACGCAGTATTTT. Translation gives CASSLQGLGTDTQYF.

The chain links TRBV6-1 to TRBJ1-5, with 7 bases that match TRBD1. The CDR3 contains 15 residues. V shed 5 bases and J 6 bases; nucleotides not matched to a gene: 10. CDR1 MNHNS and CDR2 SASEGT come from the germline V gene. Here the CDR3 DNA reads TGTGCCAGCAGTCCACCGACAGGGTGGCTTCAGCCCCAGCATTTT. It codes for CASSPPTGWLQPQHF.

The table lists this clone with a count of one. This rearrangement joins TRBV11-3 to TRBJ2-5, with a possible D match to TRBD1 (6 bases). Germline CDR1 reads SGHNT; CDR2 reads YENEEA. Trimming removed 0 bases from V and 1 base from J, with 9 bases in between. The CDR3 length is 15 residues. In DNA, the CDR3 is TGTGCCAGCAGCTTAGACGGACAGCCCCAAGAGACCCAGTACTTC. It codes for CASSLDGQPQETQYF.

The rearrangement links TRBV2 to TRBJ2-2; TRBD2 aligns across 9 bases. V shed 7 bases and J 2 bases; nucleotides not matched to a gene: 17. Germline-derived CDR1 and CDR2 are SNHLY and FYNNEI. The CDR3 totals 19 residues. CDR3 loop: CASIHLGSGSHLNTGELFF. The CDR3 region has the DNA TGTGCCAGCATTCACCTGGGTAGCGGGAGCCATCTAAACACCGGGGAGCTGTTTTTT. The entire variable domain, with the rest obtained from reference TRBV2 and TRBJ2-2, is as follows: EPEVTQTPSHQVTQMGQEVILRCVPISNHLYFYWYRQILGQKVEFLVSFYNNEISEKSEIFDDQFSVERPDGSNFTLKIRSTKLEDSAMYFCASIHLGSGSHLNTGELFFGEGSRLTVL.

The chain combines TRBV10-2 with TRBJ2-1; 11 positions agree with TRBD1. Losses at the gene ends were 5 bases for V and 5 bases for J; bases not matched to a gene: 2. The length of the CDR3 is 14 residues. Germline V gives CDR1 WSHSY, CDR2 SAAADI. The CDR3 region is CASSWDRGNNEQFF. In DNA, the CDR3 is TGCGCCAGCAGTTGGGACAGGGGGAACAATGAGCAGTTCTTC.

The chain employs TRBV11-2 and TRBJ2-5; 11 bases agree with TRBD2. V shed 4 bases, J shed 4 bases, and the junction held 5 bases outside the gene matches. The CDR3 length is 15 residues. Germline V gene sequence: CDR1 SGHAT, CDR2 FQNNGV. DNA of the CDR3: TGTGCCAGCAGCTATAGCGGGAGGGCCTTAGAGACCCAGTACTTC. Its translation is CASSYSGRALETQYF.

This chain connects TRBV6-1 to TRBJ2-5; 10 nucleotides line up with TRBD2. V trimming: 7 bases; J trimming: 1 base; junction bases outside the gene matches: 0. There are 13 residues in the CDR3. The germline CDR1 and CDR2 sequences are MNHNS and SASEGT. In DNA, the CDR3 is TGTGCCAGCAAGCGGGGGGGCCAAGAGACCCAGTACTTC. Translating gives CASKRGGQETQYF.

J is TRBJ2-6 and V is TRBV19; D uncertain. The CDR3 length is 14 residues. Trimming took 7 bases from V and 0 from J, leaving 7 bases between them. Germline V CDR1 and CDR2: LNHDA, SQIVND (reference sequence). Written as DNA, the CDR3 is TGTGCCAGTACAACTAACTCTGGGGCCAACGTCCTGACTTTC. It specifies CASTTNSGANVLTF.